Listed below are T cell receptor beta chains from one sample, sequenced in a study of coeliac disease. Profiling relied on immunoSEQ multiplex PCR, and the TCRdb table lists in-frame clones only, not all of them. The sample holds under 10,000 clones, under 65% seen once. The sample consisted of intraepithelial lymphocytes from the gut. Receptors originate from a woman aged 55-69 years with celiac disease. Each CDR3 is given with its conserved first and last residue. A D gene is named only where the DNA matches it firmly. Rows give clone size only sometimes, using once, few, many, or a class for an expanded clone.

D: .
size: large
J: TRBJ1-5
V: TRBV28
CDR3: CASSFGSGWPQHF
DNA: TGTGCCAGCAGTTTTGGATCCGGGTGGCCCCAGCATTTT

D: TRBD2
size: .
J: TRBJ2-7
V: TRBV6-6
CDR3: CASTLRLAGTSYEQYF
DNA: TGTGCCAGCACCCTAAGACTAGCGGGAACCTCTTACGAGCAGTACTTC

D: .
size: .
J: TRBJ2-7
V: TRBV21-1
CDR3: CASWDRASYEQYF
DNA: TGTGCCAGTTGGGACAGGGCTTCCTACGAGCAGTACTTC

D: .
size: few
J: TRBJ2-5
V: TRBV9
CDR3: CASSGSVGRETQYF
DNA: TGTGCCAGCAGCGGGAGCGTGGGGCGGGAGACCCAGTACTTC

D: .
size: .
J: TRBJ2-1
V: TRBV5-1
CDR3: CASIGLNYNEQFF
DNA: TGCGCCAGCATTGGACTGAACTACAATGAGCAGTTCTTC

D: .
size: .
J: TRBJ1-2
V: TRBV9
CDR3: CASSVLSDSSGYTF
DNA: TGTGCCAGCAGCGTATTATCGGACAGTTCAGGCTACACCTTC

D: TRBD2
size: .
J: TRBJ2-7
V: TRBV28
CDR3: CASTQPSGASYEQYF
DNA: TGTGCCAGCACCCAGCCTAGCGGGGCATCCTACGAGCAGTACTTC

D: TRBD2
size: .
J: TRBJ2-3
V: TRBV9
CDR3: CASSYSGGATDTQYF
DNA: TGTGCCAGCAGCTATAGCGGGGGGGCCACCGATACGCAGTATTTT

D: .
size: .
J: TRBJ1-4
V: TRBV28
CDR3: CASSPRTVEKLFF
DNA: TGTGCCAGCAGTCCCCGAACGGTCGAAAAACTGTTTTTT

D: TRBD1
size: medium-sized
J: TRBJ2-5
V: TRBV7-8
CDR3: CASSSWTGTQETQYF
DNA: TGTGCCAGCAGCTCCTGGACAGGGACCCAAGAGACCCAGTACTTC

D: .
size: few
J: TRBJ2-3
V: TRBV5-4
CDR3: CASSLGRQGGTDTQYF
DNA: TGTGCCAGCAGCCTGGGAAGGCAGGGCGGCACAGATACGCAGTATTTT

D: .
size: .
J: TRBJ2-3
V: TRBV6-6
CDR3: CASSLTDTQYF
DNA: TGTGCCAGCAGCCTCACAGATACGCAGTATTTT

D: .
size: .
J: TRBJ2-5
V: TRBV2
CDR3: CASKSEETQYF
DNA: TGTGCCAGCAAAAGTGAGGAGACCCAGTACTTC

D: TRBD1
size: once
J: TRBJ1-1
V: TRBV19
CDR3: CASSIDWTGENTEAFF
DNA: TGTGCCAGTAGTATAGATTGGACAGGGGAGAACACTGAAGCTTTCTTT

D: .
size: .
J: TRBJ2-3
V: TRBV11-2
CDR3: CASSFPGGNTDTQYF
DNA: TGTGCCAGCAGCTTCCCGGGGGGCAACACAGATACGCAGTATTTT

D: .
size: .
J: TRBJ1-1
V: TRBV7-2
CDR3: CASSLALGGAEAFF
DNA: TGTGCCAGCAGCTTAGCGCTAGGGGGGGCTGAAGCTTTCTTT

D: .
size: few
J: TRBJ2-7
V: TRBV7-9
CDR3: CASSLSTDYEQYF
DNA: TGTGCCAGCAGCTTATCGACAGACTACGAGCAGTACTTC

D: .
size: .
J: TRBJ2-5
V: TRBV7-9
CDR3: CASSPDMYQETQYF
DNA: TGTGCCAGCAGCCCAGATATGTACCAAGAGACCCAGTACTTC

D: .
size: few
J: TRBJ1-1
V: TRBV4-1
CDR3: CASSQGGGLTEAFF
DNA: TGCGCCAGCAGCCAAGGAGGGGGTCTCACTGAAGCTTTCTTT

D: TRBD1
size: few
J: TRBJ2-7
V: TRBV9
CDR3: CASSGQGEQYF
DNA: TGTGCCAGCAGCGGACAGGGGGAGCAGTACTTC

D: TRBD1
size: few
J: TRBJ2-5
V: TRBV28
CDR3: CASSPYPGQGEETQYF
DNA: TGTGCCAGCAGTCCATACCCGGGACAGGGGGAGGAGACCCAGTACTTC

D: TRBD2
size: .
J: TRBJ2-5
V: TRBV11-1
CDR3: CASSLELAGGETQYF
DNA: TGTGCCAGCAGCTTAGAGCTAGCGGGAGGAGAGACCCAGTACTTC

D: .
size: .
J: TRBJ2-5
V: TRBV28
CDR3: CATTRAIQETQYF
DNA: TGTGCCACCACGAGGGCAATCCAAGAGACCCAGTACTTC

D: TRBD1
size: .
J: TRBJ1-1
V: TRBV27
CDR3: CASKTGGNTEAFF
DNA: TGTGCCAGCAAAACAGGGGGCAACACTGAAGCTTTCTTT

D: .
size: .
J: TRBJ1-3
V: TRBV30
CDR3: CAWNSGNTIYF
DNA: TGTGCCTGGAACAGTGGAAACACCATATATTTT

D: .
size: once
J: TRBJ2-5
V: TRBV16
CDR3: CASSQSTSIETQYF
DNA: TGTGCCAGCAGCCAATCCACTAGCATCGAGACCCAGTACTTC

D: TRBD1
size: .
J: TRBJ2-7
V: TRBV30
CDR3: CAWGLDRAGEQYF
DNA: TGTGCCTGGGGACTTGACAGGGCGGGCGAGCAGTACTTC

D: TRBD2
size: .
J: TRBJ2-1
V: TRBV27
CDR3: CASSSLAGGRDEQFF
DNA: TGTGCCAGCAGTTCACTAGCGGGGGGGAGAGATGAGCAGTTCTTC

D: .
size: few
J: TRBJ2-2
V: TRBV19
CDR3: CASSIGAIQGTGELFF
DNA: TGTGCCAGTAGTATAGGCGCGATTCAGGGGACCGGGGAGCTGTTTTTT

D: .
size: once
J: TRBJ1-5
V: TRBV15
CDR3: CATSRDLMAQPQHF
DNA: TGTGCCACCAGCAGAGATCTTATGGCTCAGCCCCAGCATTTT

D: .
size: .
J: TRBJ2-3
V: TRBV10-3
CDR3: CAIREGRGDTQYF
DNA: TGTGCCATCAGGGAGGGCCGGGGAGATACGCAGTATTTT

D: .
size: .
J: TRBJ2-5
V: TRBV2
CDR3: CASTDRETQYF
DNA: TGTGCCAGCACTGACAGGGAGACCCAGTACTTC

D: TRBD2
size: .
J: TRBJ2-7
V: TRBV7-9
CDR3: CASSRSGGHEQYF
DNA: TGTGCCAGCAGCCGCAGCGGGGGTCACGAGCAGTACTTC

D: TRBD1
size: .
J: TRBJ2-1
V: TRBV4-3
CDR3: CASSYSGTARSEQFF
DNA: TGCGCCAGCAGCTACTCCGGGACAGCCCGGTCTGAGCAGTTCTTC

D: .
size: .
J: TRBJ1-1
V: TRBV28
CDR3: CASSFPQLNTEAFF
DNA: TGTGCCAGCAGTTTCCCACAGTTGAACACTGAAGCTTTCTTT

D: .
size: few
J: TRBJ2-1
V: TRBV6-5
CDR3: CASSENGGSNEQFF
DNA: TGTGCCAGCAGTGAAAACGGGGGAAGCAATGAGCAGTTCTTC

D: TRBD1
size: .
J: TRBJ1-2
V: TRBV19
CDR3: CASSLSWQQGYGYTF
DNA: TGTGCCAGTAGCCTCTCTTGGCAACAGGGGTATGGCTACACCTTC

D: .
size: few
J: TRBJ2-3
V: TRBV5-1
CDR3: CASSLTSTDTQYF
DNA: TGCGCCAGCAGCTTGACTAGCACAGATACGCAGTATTTT

D: .
size: .
J: TRBJ1-3
V: TRBV10-1
CDR3: CASSEADGNTIYF
DNA: TGCGCCAGCAGTGAGGCGGATGGAAACACCATATATTTT

D: .
size: .
J: TRBJ1-1
V: TRBV5-1
CDR3: CASRSGGEPEAFF
DNA: TGCGCCAGCAGATCGGGGGGGGAGCCTGAAGCTTTCTTT

D: .
size: .
J: TRBJ1-2
V: TRBV7-9
CDR3: CASRESASGGYTF
DNA: TGTGCCAGCAGGGAAAGCGCCTCGGGGGGCTACACCTTC

D: TRBD2
size: .
J: TRBJ2-5
V: TRBV28
CDR3: CASSSGTQQETQYF
DNA: TGTGCCAGCAGTAGCGGGACTCAACAAGAGACCCAGTACTTC

D: TRBD1
size: .
J: TRBJ2-1
V: TRBV23-1
CDR3: CASSHFTREARDRGYNEQFF
DNA: TGCGCCAGCAGTCATTTCACGCGAGAGGCCCGGGACAGGGGCTACAATGAGCAGTTCTTC

D: TRBD1
size: .
J: TRBJ1-5
V: TRBV28
CDR3: CASSYGTGRDQPQHF
DNA: TGTGCCAGCAGCTACGGGACAGGGAGAGATCAGCCCCAGCATTTT

D: TRBD2
size: few
J: TRBJ2-7
V: TRBV5-1
CDR3: CASHDWSASGASYEQYF
DNA: TGCGCCAGCCATGACTGGAGTGCTAGCGGGGCCTCCTACGAGCAGTACTTC

D: TRBD1
size: .
J: TRBJ2-3
V: TRBV5-4
CDR3: CASSPPGGPGTDTQYF
DNA: TGTGCCAGCAGCCCTCCAGGGGGTCCCGGCACAGATACGCAGTATTTT

D: .
size: .
J: TRBJ2-7
V: TRBV28
CDR3: CASSSLTNWHEQYF
DNA: TGTGCCAGCAGTTCCTTGACAAACTGGCACGAGCAGTACTTC

D: TRBD1
size: .
J: TRBJ1-3
V: TRBV5-6
CDR3: CASSSRGARSGNTIYF
DNA: TGTGCCAGCAGCTCCAGGGGGGCTAGGTCTGGAAACACCATATATTTT

D: .
size: few
J: TRBJ2-7
V: TRBV5-1
CDR3: CASSWGVKAYEQYF
DNA: TGCGCCAGCAGCTGGGGGGTAAAAGCCTACGAGCAGTACTTC

D: .
size: .
J: TRBJ2-6
V: TRBV11-2
CDR3: CASSSRQASGANVLTF
DNA: TGTGCCAGCAGCTCTCGTCAGGCCTCTGGGGCCAACGTCCTGACTTTC

D: .
size: .
J: TRBJ1-1
V: TRBV7-9
CDR3: CASSLAGAMNTEAFF
DNA: TGTGCCAGCAGCTTAGCGGGAGCAATGAACACTGAAGCTTTCTTT

D: .
size: .
J: TRBJ1-6
V: TRBV28
CDR3: CASAFPRGFSSPLHF
DNA: TGTGCCAGCGCATTCCCCAGGGGATTTAGCTCACCCCTCCACTTT